These T cell receptor beta chains were read from a single sample in a study of T-cell memory formation after mild COVID-19. TCRdb reprocessed the 5' RACE reads with MiXCR, giving one entry per CDR3 protein. Among 55,000 to 75,000 distinct CDR3 sequences listed, about a quarter were seen once. Sequencing was carried out using PBMCs or a T cell subset sorted from them (not recorded which). These receptors originate from a man younger than 35 who had mild COVID-19 (a few samples of this study predate the infection). Cell type and time point are not known. Both conserved end residues are part of each CDR3. D genes are given only for firm matches. Expanded clones get a size class; other rows say once, few or many, or leave the size out.

v_gene	j_gene	abundance	d_gene	CDR3nt	CDR3aa
TRBV6-1	TRBJ2-1	many	TRBD2	TGTGCCAGCAGCCCTACTAGCGGGGGGGCCAATGAGCAGTTCTTC	CASSPTSGGANEQFF
TRBV6-2/TRBV6-3	TRBJ2-4	-	TRBD2	TGTGCCAGCAGTTACCTTGACTCCGGGACTAGATTCAAAAACATTCAGTACTTC	CASSYLDSGTRFKNIQYF
TRBV5-4	TRBJ1-4	few	-	TGTGCCAGCAGTTCGGGGGGGAATGAAAAACTGTTTTTT	CASSSGGNEKLFF
TRBV7-8	TRBJ2-3	-	TRBD1	TGTGCCAGCAGCCCATTGACAGGGGGGTACGATACGCAGTATTTT	CASSPLTGGYDTQYF
TRBV7-9	TRBJ2-3	-	-	TGTGCCAGCAGCTTAGGGGTCCGCACAGATACGCAGTATTTT	CASSLGVRTDTQYF
TRBV12-3/TRBV12-4	TRBJ1-1	many	-	TGTGCCAGCAGTTTTCTACCGGGCACGGGCACTGAAGCTTTCTTT	CASSFLPGTGTEAFF
TRBV4-1	TRBJ2-2	-	TRBD2	TGCGCCAGCAGCCAGGCCGAGCGGGGGCGAACCGGGGAGCTGTTTTTT	CASSQAERGRTGELFF
TRBV7-9	TRBJ2-6	-	-	TGTGCCAGCCTTAAACGACAGAGCTCTGGGGCCAACGTCCTGACTTTC	CASLKRQSSGANVLTF
TRBV4-2	TRBJ2-4	few	-	TGTGCCAGCAGTAACCTGAAAAACATTCAGTACTTC	CASSNLKNIQYF
TRBV5-1	TRBJ2-7	few	TRBD2	TGCGCCAGCAGCTTACGGGGGGGCCAGGAATACGAGCAGTACTTC	CASSLRGGQEYEQYF
TRBV12-3/TRBV12-4	TRBJ1-1	few	-	TGTGCCAGCGGGCTCGCTTTCTTT	CASGLAFF
TRBV18	TRBJ2-7	-	-	TGTGCCAGCTCACCCTCCCAGACAGGATCCTCCTACGAGCAGTACTTC	CASSPSQTGSSYEQYF
TRBV4-3	TRBJ1-1	-	-	TGCGCCAGCAGCCAAGATCTCGGGGACACTGAAGCTTTCTTT	CASSQDLGDTEAFF
TRBV7-8	TRBJ2-1	few	-	TGTGCCAGCAGCTTATCCATCTACAATGAGCAGTTCTTC	CASSLSIYNEQFF
TRBV27	TRBJ2-1	-	TRBD2	TGTGCCAGCAGCCAGGGGGGAGCGGGGGGTCTCTACAATGAGCAGTTCTTC	CASSQGGAGGLYNEQFF
TRBV9	TRBJ2-2	-	-	TGTGCCAGCAGTCCTAAGCTGAACACCGGGGAGCTGTTTTTT	CASSPKLNTGELFF
TRBV20-1	TRBJ2-7	-	-	TGCAGTGCCCCGGACGGAGGGTCCTACGAGCAGTACTTC	CSAPDGGSYEQYF
TRBV11-2	TRBJ2-1	many	TRBD2	TGTGCCAGCAGCTTACTAGCGGGGGGGTTCTACAATGAGCAGTTCTTC	CASSLLAGGFYNEQFF
TRBV12-3/TRBV12-4	TRBJ1-2	few	TRBD1	TGTGCCAGCAGTATCTCCGGGACAGGGGAACACTATGGCTACACCTTC	CASSISGTGEHYGYTF
TRBV20-1	TRBJ2-7	-	TRBD2	TGCAGTGCCCCAAAACTAGCGGGGGCCGCCTACGAGCAGTACTTC	CSAPKLAGAAYEQYF
TRBV29-1	TRBJ2-1	few	-	TGCAGCGTTGAAACAGGGTACAATGAGCAGTTCTTC	CSVETGYNEQFF
TRBV18	TRBJ2-5	-	-	TGTGCCAGCTCACCCACCAGGCTCCAAGAGACCCAGTACTTC	CASSPTRLQETQYF
TRBV7-8	TRBJ1-2	few	-	TGTGCCAGCAGCTTAGAGACAGCGGTCCATGGCTACACCTTC	CASSLETAVHGYTF
TRBV6-2/TRBV6-3	TRBJ2-7	few	-	TGTGCCAGCAGCCGGAGCTCCTACGAGCAGTACTTC	CASSRSSYEQYF
TRBV29-1	TRBJ2-5	-	TRBD1	TGCAGCGCCACAGGGGCGGCTGGAGAGACCCAGTACTTC	CSATGAAGETQYF
TRBV6-5	TRBJ2-7	few	TRBD2	TGTGCCAGCAGTCTAGGGACTAGCGGGGCTGGGGAGCAGTACTTC	CASSLGTSGAGEQYF
TRBV6-6	TRBJ2-3	-	TRBD2	TGTGCCAGCAGTGACAATGCGGGGGGGCCGACAGATACGCAGTATTTT	CASSDNAGGPTDTQYF
TRBV6-5	TRBJ2-7	-	-	TGTGCCAGCAGTTACTATGGCGGGCCCTACGAGCAGTACTTC	CASSYYGGPYEQYF
TRBV11-2	TRBJ2-3	few	-	TGTGCCAGCAGCCCGGGGACCTTCGCAGATACAGATACGCAGTATTTT	CASSPGTFADTDTQYF
TRBV12-3/TRBV12-4	TRBJ2-2	many	-	TGTGCCAGCTATATTCAGAACACCGGGGAGCTGTTTTTT	CASYIQNTGELFF
TRBV7-3	TRBJ2-3	-	TRBD2	TGTGCCAGCAGCTTAGGCGGGGGGGCCACAGATACGCAGTATTTT	CASSLGGGATDTQYF
TRBV4-1	TRBJ2-1	-	TRBD2	TGCGCCAGCAGCCCCGGGGGACTAGCGGGGGGCGGTGTCTACAATGAGCAGTTCTTC	CASSPGGLAGGGVYNEQFF
TRBV7-9	TRBJ2-6	few	-	TGTGCCAGCAGCTTAGTGAGCGGTGTTGGGTTCTCTGGGGCCAACGTCCTGACTTTC	CASSLVSGVGFSGANVLTF
TRBV7-9	TRBJ1-6	-	-	TGTGCCAGCAGCTTAGCGGGGGTATTCCCCCTCCACTTT	CASSLAGVFPLHF
TRBV4-2	TRBJ2-3	few	-	TGTGCCAGCAGCCAAGAGGCCAGCACAGATACGCAGTATTTT	CASSQEASTDTQYF
TRBV4-3	TRBJ1-2	-	-	TGCGCCAGCAGCTTACGATTCGGTACCCTCTATGGCTACACCTTC	CASSLRFGTLYGYTF
TRBV2	TRBJ2-1	few	-	TGTGCCAGCGCGAGAAGGGACATTGGTGAGCAGTTCTTC	CASARRDIGEQFF
TRBV20-1	TRBJ1-2	-	-	TGCAGTGCTAGACACAGGAGCGACTATGGCTACACCTTC	CSARHRSDYGYTF